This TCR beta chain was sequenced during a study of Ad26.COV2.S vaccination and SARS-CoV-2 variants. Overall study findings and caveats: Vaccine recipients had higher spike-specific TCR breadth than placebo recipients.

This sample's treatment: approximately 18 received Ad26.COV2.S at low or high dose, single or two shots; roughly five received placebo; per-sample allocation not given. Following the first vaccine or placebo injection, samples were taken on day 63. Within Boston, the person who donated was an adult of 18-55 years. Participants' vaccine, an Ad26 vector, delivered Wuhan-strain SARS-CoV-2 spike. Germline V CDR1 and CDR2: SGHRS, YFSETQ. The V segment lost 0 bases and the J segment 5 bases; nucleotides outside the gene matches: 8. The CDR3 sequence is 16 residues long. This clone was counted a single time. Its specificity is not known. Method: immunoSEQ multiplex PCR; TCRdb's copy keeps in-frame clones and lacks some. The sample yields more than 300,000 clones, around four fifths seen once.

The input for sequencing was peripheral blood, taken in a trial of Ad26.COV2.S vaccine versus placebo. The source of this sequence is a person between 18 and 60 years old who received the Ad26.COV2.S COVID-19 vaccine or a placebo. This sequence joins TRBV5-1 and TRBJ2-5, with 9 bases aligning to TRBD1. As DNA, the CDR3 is TGCGCCAGCAGCTTGGCTGGGACAGGGATGGTGGAGACCCAGTACTTC. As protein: CASSLAGTGMVETQYF.